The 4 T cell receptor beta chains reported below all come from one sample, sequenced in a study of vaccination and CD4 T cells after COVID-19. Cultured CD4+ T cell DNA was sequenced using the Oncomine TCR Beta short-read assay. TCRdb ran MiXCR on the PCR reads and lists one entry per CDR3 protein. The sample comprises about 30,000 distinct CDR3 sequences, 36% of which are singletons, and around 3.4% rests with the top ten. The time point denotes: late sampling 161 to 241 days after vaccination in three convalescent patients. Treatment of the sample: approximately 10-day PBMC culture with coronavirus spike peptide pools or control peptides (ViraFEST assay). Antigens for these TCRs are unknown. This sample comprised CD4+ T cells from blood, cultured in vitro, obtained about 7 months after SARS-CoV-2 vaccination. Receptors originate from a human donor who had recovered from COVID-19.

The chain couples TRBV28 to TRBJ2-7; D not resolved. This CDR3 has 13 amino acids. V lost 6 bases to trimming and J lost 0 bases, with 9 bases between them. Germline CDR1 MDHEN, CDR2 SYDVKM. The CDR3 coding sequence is TGTGCCAGCAGGCAGAAGTACTCCTACGAGCAGTACTTC. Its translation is CASRQKYSYEQYF.

The CDR3 DNA reads as TGTGCCAGCAGCTTACTTTCCGGGAACATTTTCGATGAGCAGTTCTTC. This codes for CASSLLSGNIFDEQFF. The V call is TRBV7-6, the J call TRBJ2-1; D possibly corresponds to TRBD2 (5 bases). The germline CDR1 and CDR2 sequences are SGHVS and FNYEAQ. V was clipped by 2 bases and J by 8 bases, with 19 bases between them. This CDR3 is built from 16 residues.

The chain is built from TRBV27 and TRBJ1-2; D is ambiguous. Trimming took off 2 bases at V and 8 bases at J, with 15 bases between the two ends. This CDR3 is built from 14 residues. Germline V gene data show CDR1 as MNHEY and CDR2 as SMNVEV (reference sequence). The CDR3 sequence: CASSLRLVNGGYTF. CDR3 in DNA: TGTGCCAGCAGTTTAAGGCTGGTAAATGGGGGCTACACCTTC.

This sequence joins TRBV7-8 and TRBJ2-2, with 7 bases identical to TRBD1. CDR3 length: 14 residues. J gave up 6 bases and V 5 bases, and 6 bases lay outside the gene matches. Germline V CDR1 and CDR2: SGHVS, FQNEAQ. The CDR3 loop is CASSAQTGSGELFF. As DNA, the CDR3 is TGTGCCAGCAGCGCCCAGACAGGGTCCGGGGAGCTGTTTTTT.